The clone carrying this T cell receptor (beta chain) was picked up a small number of times. Its antigen is as yet unknown. This sample is part of a study of cytomegalovirus exposure and HLA in healthy donors. General observations from the study: Within the data, a cluster of highly shared sequence variants was likely a sequencing artifact. Within an earlier analysis, most TCR beta V segments proved productive either about 90% or about 30% of the time. A reported reduction in N-insertions relative to the 666-donor mean was seen in an Asian-associated ancestry cluster in a later analysis.

Primers included in the PCR were 60 Vbeta and 13 Jbeta primers. Original methodology: Approximately 79 million unique TCR beta chains, 10 million to 13 million of them shared, were counted by a later analysis. TCRdb's table, derived via immunoSEQ multiplex PCR, lists solely in-frame clones and lacks some. The DNA gave D and trimming, while V, J and clone size come from that table. The top ten hold roughly 5.3% of the sample, which has over 100,000 clones, about two thirds seen once. The germline V gene encodes CDR1 SGHTA and CDR2 FQGTGA. The CDR3 is 15 amino acids. The V and J ends lost 1 base and 5 bases, in that order; junction bases with no gene match: 4.

This sequence was found in a woman in her 70s in good health and CMV-seropositive. The sample was PBMCs. The chain carries TRBV7-3 and TRBJ2-3; TRBD2 agrees at 9 bases. The CDR3: CASSLMGLAGDTQYF. CDR3 DNA: TGTGCCAGCAGCTTAATGGGACTAGCCGGAGATACGCAGTATTTT.